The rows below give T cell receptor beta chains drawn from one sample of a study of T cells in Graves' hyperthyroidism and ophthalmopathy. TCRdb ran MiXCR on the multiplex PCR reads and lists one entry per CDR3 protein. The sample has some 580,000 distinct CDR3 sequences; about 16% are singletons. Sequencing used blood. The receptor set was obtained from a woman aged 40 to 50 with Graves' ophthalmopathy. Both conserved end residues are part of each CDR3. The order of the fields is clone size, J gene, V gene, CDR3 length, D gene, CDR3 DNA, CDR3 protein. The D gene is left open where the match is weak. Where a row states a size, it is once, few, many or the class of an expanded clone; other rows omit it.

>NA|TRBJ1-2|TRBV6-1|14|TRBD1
TGTGCCAGCAGTCGGGACAGGGCTTGGCGTGGCTACACCTTC
CASSRDRAWRGYTF
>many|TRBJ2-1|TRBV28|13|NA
TGTGCCAGCAGTTTCTCAGGTAGTAATGAGCAGTTCTTC
CASSFSGSNEQFF
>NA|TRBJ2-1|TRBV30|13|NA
TGTGCCTGGAGTGTCCACAGCTACAATGAGCAGTTCTTC
CAWSVHSYNEQFF
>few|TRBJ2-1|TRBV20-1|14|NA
TGCAGTGCTAGAGATCTTCTCTCTTTCAATGAGCAGTTCTTC
CSARDLLSFNEQFF
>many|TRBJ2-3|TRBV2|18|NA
TGTGCCAGCAGCCACAACTCCCCCGATAAAGGGTTCACAGATACGCAGTATTTT
CASSHNSPDKGFTDTQYF
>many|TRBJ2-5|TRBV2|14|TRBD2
TGTGCCAGCAGAGGGACTAGCGGGAGTGAGACCCAGTACTTC
CASRGTSGSETQYF
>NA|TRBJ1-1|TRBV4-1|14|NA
TGCGCCAGCAGCCAAGGTCCAGGGAGGGCTGAAGCTTTCTTT
CASSQGPGRAEAFF
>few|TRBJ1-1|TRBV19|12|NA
TGTGCCAGTAAGGAGGCCCGGAGCGAAGCTTTCTTT
CASKEARSEAFF
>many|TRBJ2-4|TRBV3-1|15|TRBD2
TGTGCCAGCAGCCAAGATGTTAGCGGGAGCGACATTCAGTACTTC
CASSQDVSGSDIQYF
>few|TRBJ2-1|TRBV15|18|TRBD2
TGTGCCACCAGCAGAGAAATCCAGCGGGAGTACAAGGGCAATGAGCAGTTCTTC
CATSREIQREYKGNEQFF
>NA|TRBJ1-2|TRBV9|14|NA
TGTGCCAGCAGCGTATCGACAGGTGGCTATGGCTACACCTTC
CASSVSTGGYGYTF
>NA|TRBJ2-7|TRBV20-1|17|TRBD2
TGCAGTGCTAGGGGCGGGGGACTAGCGGGGGTCCCGTACGAGCAGTACTTC
CSARGGGLAGVPYEQYF
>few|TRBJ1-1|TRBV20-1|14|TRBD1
TGCAGTGCTAGAGTTACAGGGGGCTATACTGAAGCTTTCTTT
CSARVTGGYTEAFF
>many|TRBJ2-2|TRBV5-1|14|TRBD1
TGCGCCAGCCGCCGACAGGGGAGAACCGGGGAGCTGTTTTTT
CASRRQGRTGELFF
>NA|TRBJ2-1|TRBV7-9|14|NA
TGTGCCAGCAGCGTCGAGCTAGCCTACAATGAGCAGTTCTTC
CASSVELAYNEQFF
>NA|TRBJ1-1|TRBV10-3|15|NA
TGTGCCATCAGTGAGTCGAGAGGGAGGACGACTGAAGCTTTCTTT
CAISESRGRTTEAFF
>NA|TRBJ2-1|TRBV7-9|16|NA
TGTGCCAGCAGCTTGATAAGACAGGTACTATGGGGTGAGCAGTTCTTC
CASSLIRQVLWGEQFF
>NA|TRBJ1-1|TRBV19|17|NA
TGTGCCAGTAAAGCGCTTTATGAGGGAAGGATTACCACTGAAGCTTTCTTT
CASKALYEGRITTEAFF
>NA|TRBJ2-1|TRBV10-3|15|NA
TGTGCCATCAGTGAGACCACTACAGGGAGGGGTGAGCAGTTCTTC
CAISETTTGRGEQFF
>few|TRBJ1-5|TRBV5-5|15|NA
TGTGCCAGCAGCCCAGGTTCGGGGCCCAATCAGCCCCAGCATTTT
CASSPGSGPNQPQHF
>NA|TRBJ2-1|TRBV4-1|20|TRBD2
TGCGCCAGCAGCCAAGCACAGGGATGGTTTAAAGCGGGAGAGGCCCATGAGCAGTTCTTC
CASSQAQGWFKAGEAHEQFF
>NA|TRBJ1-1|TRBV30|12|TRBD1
TGTGCCTGGACAGGGGGCGGCACTGAAGCTTTCTTT
CAWTGGGTEAFF
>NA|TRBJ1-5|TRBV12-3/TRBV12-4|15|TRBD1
TGTGCCAGCAGTTACCCGGGACAGGGGATTCAGCCCCAGCATTTT
CASSYPGQGIQPQHF
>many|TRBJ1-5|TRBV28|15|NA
TGTGCCAGCACTACGGGACTTCGCAGGAATCAGCCCCAGCATTTT
CASTTGLRRNQPQHF
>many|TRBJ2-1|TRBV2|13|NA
TGTGCCGGGGGAATAGGCTCCTACAATGAGCAGTTCTTC
CAGGIGSYNEQFF
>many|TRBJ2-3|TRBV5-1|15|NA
TGCGCCAGCAGCCGATCAGGGGCGGGATCGGGTACGCAGTATTTT
CASSRSGAGSGTQYF
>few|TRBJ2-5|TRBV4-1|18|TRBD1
TGCGCCAGCAGCACACCCCCGAGCCGACAGGGTTGGCAAGAGACCCAGTACTTC
CASSTPPSRQGWQETQYF
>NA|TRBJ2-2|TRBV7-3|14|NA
TGTGCCAGCAGCCCTAGTGGGGTTACCGGGGAGCTGTTTTTT
CASSPSGVTGELFF